These T cell receptor beta chains were read from a single sample in a study of T cell repertoires in ileal Crohn's disease. This table comes from immunoSEQ multiplex PCR, and its TCRdb copy is limited to in-frame clones, with some not included. The repertoire includes some 10,000 clones, more than 70% of them detected once, and around an eighth sits in the top ten. The sample taken for sequencing was ileal tissue. The receptors here all came from an adult with Crohn's disease. Both conserved end residues are part of each CDR3. The order of the fields is J gene, clone size, D gene, V gene, CDR3 protein, CDR3 DNA. The D gene is left open where the match is weak. Part of the rows lack a size; the others show once, few, many or a class for expanded clones.

j_call: TRBJ2-1
clone_size: NA
d_call: NA
v_call: TRBV6-5
cdr3_aa: CASSYSPRVSYNEQFF
cdr3_nt: TGTGCCAGCAGTTACTCCCCCAGGGTCTCCTACAATGAGCAGTTCTTC

j_call: TRBJ2-2
clone_size: NA
d_call: NA
v_call: TRBV2
cdr3_aa: CASRQDIYEGVFF
cdr3_nt: TGTGCCAGTAGACAGGACATCTATGAAGGGGTGTTTTTT

j_call: TRBJ2-7
clone_size: few
d_call: NA
v_call: TRBV19
cdr3_aa: CASSIDRARSYEQYF
cdr3_nt: TGTGCCAGTAGTATAGACAGGGCCCGCTCCTACGAGCAGTACTTC

j_call: TRBJ1-2
clone_size: NA
d_call: TRBD1
v_call: TRBV7-2
cdr3_aa: CASSSWTGSDGYTF
cdr3_nt: TGTGCCAGCAGCTCCTGGACAGGGTCTGATGGCTACACCTTC

j_call: TRBJ2-4
clone_size: NA
d_call: TRBD1
v_call: TRBV6-1
cdr3_aa: CASSEPGQAGPTAKNIQYF
cdr3_nt: TGTGCCAGCAGTGAACCGGGACAGGCCGGTCCAACAGCCAAAAACATTCAGTACTTC

j_call: TRBJ1-5
clone_size: few
d_call: NA
v_call: TRBV12-5
cdr3_aa: CASGSGQVGQPQHF
cdr3_nt: TGTGCTAGTGGTTCCGGACAAGTGGGACAGCCCCAGCATTTT

j_call: TRBJ1-5
clone_size: NA
d_call: NA
v_call: TRBV15
cdr3_aa: CATSRDRQLNQPQHF
cdr3_nt: TGTGCCACCAGCAGAGATCGACAGCTTAATCAGCCCCAGCATTTT

j_call: TRBJ1-6
clone_size: NA
d_call: NA
v_call: TRBV27
cdr3_aa: CASNSEGKGFHSPLHF
cdr3_nt: TGTGCCAGCAATTCCGAGGGTAAAGGGTTTCATTCACCCCTCCACTTT

j_call: TRBJ1-1
clone_size: NA
d_call: TRBD1
v_call: TRBV6-5
cdr3_aa: CASSRRTGDTEAFF
cdr3_nt: TGTGCCAGCAGCAGAAGAACAGGGGACACTGAAGCTTTCTTT

j_call: TRBJ2-7
clone_size: NA
d_call: NA
v_call: TRBV5-5
cdr3_aa: CASSSPRVEAF
cdr3_nt: TGTGCCAGCAGCTCCCCAAGAGTCGAGGCCTTC

j_call: TRBJ1-2
clone_size: NA
d_call: TRBD1
v_call: TRBV11-3
cdr3_aa: CASSLDLVGQGRYGYTF
cdr3_nt: TGTGCCAGCAGCTTAGATTTGGTGGGACAGGGGAGATATGGCTACACCTTC

j_call: TRBJ2-7
clone_size: NA
d_call: TRBD2
v_call: TRBV27
cdr3_aa: CASSLGGTSGRYEQYF
cdr3_nt: TGTGCCAGCAGTTTAGGAGGGACTAGCGGGAGATACGAGCAGTACTTC

j_call: TRBJ1-1
clone_size: NA
d_call: TRBD1
v_call: TRBV10-1
cdr3_aa: CASSGGQEGEKNTEAFF
cdr3_nt: TGCGCCAGCAGTGGCGGACAGGAGGGGGAGAAGAACACTGAAGCTTTCTTT

j_call: TRBJ2-2
clone_size: NA
d_call: TRBD2
v_call: TRBV13
cdr3_aa: CASSRRGGEYTGELFF
cdr3_nt: TGTGCCAGCAGCCGCCGGGGAGGGGAGTACACCGGGGAGCTGTTTTTT

j_call: TRBJ1-4
clone_size: NA
d_call: TRBD1
v_call: TRBV19
cdr3_aa: CASRDRPNEKLFF
cdr3_nt: TGTGCCAGCAGGGACAGGCCGAATGAAAAACTGTTTTTT

j_call: TRBJ2-1
clone_size: NA
d_call: NA
v_call: TRBV7-9
cdr3_aa: CASSPAVAGGASSEQFF
cdr3_nt: TGTGCCAGCAGCCCGGCGGTAGCTGGGGGGGCCTCCTCGGAGCAGTTCTTC

j_call: TRBJ2-3
clone_size: NA
d_call: NA
v_call: TRBV5-6
cdr3_aa: CASRRVQGDTQYF
cdr3_nt: TGTGCCAGCAGGCGAGTCCAGGGAGATACGCAGTATTTT

j_call: TRBJ2-1
clone_size: NA
d_call: TRBD2
v_call: TRBV5-4
cdr3_aa: CASKKGGGTSYNEQFF
cdr3_nt: TGTGCCAGCAAGAAGGGCGGGGGGACCTCCTACAATGAGCAGTTCTTC

j_call: TRBJ2-7
clone_size: NA
d_call: NA
v_call: TRBV7-8
cdr3_aa: CASSSTRSNEQYF
cdr3_nt: TGTGCCAGCAGCTCAACACGGAGTAACGAGCAGTACTTC

j_call: TRBJ2-7
clone_size: NA
d_call: TRBD1
v_call: TRBV7-8
cdr3_aa: CASSLPGTGSYEQYF
cdr3_nt: TGTGCCAGCAGCTTACCTGGGACAGGTTCCTACGAGCAGTACTTC

j_call: TRBJ1-5
clone_size: NA
d_call: NA
v_call: TRBV19
cdr3_aa: CASSIWGRSNQPQHF
cdr3_nt: TGTGCCAGTAGTATATGGGGGCGAAGCAATCAGCCCCAGCATTTT

j_call: TRBJ2-5
clone_size: NA
d_call: NA
v_call: TRBV4-2
cdr3_aa: CASSQVSSGAVTQYF
cdr3_nt: TGTGCCAGCAGCCAAGTGTCTAGTGGCGCGGTGACCCAGTACTTC

j_call: TRBJ2-1
clone_size: NA
d_call: NA
v_call: TRBV7-2
cdr3_aa: CASSPRRGDEQFF
cdr3_nt: TGTGCCAGCAGCCCAAGGAGGGGTGATGAGCAGTTCTTC

j_call: TRBJ1-4
clone_size: NA
d_call: NA
v_call: TRBV5-4
cdr3_aa: CASSLQSREGEKLFF
cdr3_nt: TGTGCCAGCAGCTTGCAGAGTCGGGAGGGCGAAAAACTGTTTTTT

j_call: TRBJ2-2
clone_size: NA
d_call: NA
v_call: TRBV23-1
cdr3_aa: CARQNRGNTGELFF
cdr3_nt: TGCGCCAGACAAAACCGGGGGAACACCGGGGAGCTGTTTTTT

j_call: TRBJ1-5
clone_size: once
d_call: TRBD1
v_call: TRBV27
cdr3_aa: CASREDRVGPQHF
cdr3_nt: TGTGCCAGCAGGGAGGACAGGGTGGGTCCCCAGCATTTT

j_call: TRBJ1-1
clone_size: few
d_call: NA
v_call: TRBV9
cdr3_aa: CASSKTTNTEAFF
cdr3_nt: TGTGCCAGCAGCAAGACAACGAACACTGAAGCTTTCTTT

j_call: TRBJ1-1
clone_size: NA
d_call: NA
v_call: TRBV30
cdr3_aa: CAWSRGRNTEAFF
cdr3_nt: TGTGCCTGGAGTAGGGGGAGGAACACTGAAGCTTTCTTT